These T cell receptor beta chains were read from a single sample in a study of T cells after yellow fever vaccination. TCRdb re-derived calls from the 5' RACE reads in MiXCR, one entry per CDR3 protein. This sample carries some 250,000 distinct CDR3 sequences, 3.6% of them seen once, and the ten largest clones take over 15%. Source: PBMCs, taken 15 days after the yellow fever booster vaccination. Receptors originate from a man aged 18 to 29 who received the YFV17D yellow fever vaccine. The CDR3 runs from the conserved cysteine through the conserved F or W. The D gene is left open where the match is weak. Not all rows give a size; the values are once, few, many and, for expanded clones, a class.

D	size	V	J	DNA	CDR3
.	many	TRBV5-1	TRBJ2-1	TGCGCCAGCAGCCTACAAGATTGGAGGACGGAGCAGTTCTTC	CASSLQDWRTEQFF
.	many	TRBV4-2	TRBJ2-7	TGTGCCAGCAGCCAAGAGGCAGGGATAAGACACGAGCAGTACTTC	CASSQEAGIRHEQYF
.	many	TRBV29-1	TRBJ1-5	TGCAGCGTTGCCCCGGACCGTAATCAGCCCCAGCATTTT	CSVAPDRNQPQHF
.	many	TRBV4-1	TRBJ1-5	TGCGCCAGCAGCCAAGATCCGGGGGGGATACAGCCCCAGCATTTT	CASSQDPGGIQPQHF
TRBD2	many	TRBV5-1	TRBJ2-5	TGCGCCAGCAGCGACGGGACTAGCGGGGCGACAGTGGAGACCCAGTACTTC	CASSDGTSGATVETQYF
.	.	TRBV7-6	TRBJ1-1	TGTGCCAGCAGCTTAGGTCAGGGGTTGATCACTGAAGCTTTCTTT	CASSLGQGLITEAFF
.	many	TRBV10-3	TRBJ2-1	TGTGCCATCAGTGCGACACTCTACAATGAGCAGTTCTTC	CAISATLYNEQFF
.	many	TRBV20-1	TRBJ1-5	TGCAGTGCGTGGGACAGCAATCAGCCCCAGCATTTT	CSAWDSNQPQHF
.	many	TRBV6-5	TRBJ1-6	TGTGCCAGCAGTTGGACCCAGCCCTATTCACCCCTCCACTTT	CASSWTQPYSPLHF
.	many	TRBV20-1	TRBJ2-5	TGCAGTACCCTCAGGGCAGAGACCCAGTACTTC	CSTLRAETQYF